The 4 T cell receptor beta chains listed next were all sequenced from one sample in a study of neurological immune-mediated disorders. A single record per CDR3 protein comes from TCRdb applying MiXCR to the 5' RACE reads. Here the sample spans about 60,000 distinct CDR3 sequences, 3% to 4% being singletons. Sequenced input: PBMCs. The receptor source for this set is a woman aged 55-69 years with multiple sclerosis.

The sample holds many counts of this clonotype. The CDR3 loop is CSASQSENEQFF. CDR3 bases: TGCAGTGCTAGTCAGTCTGAGAATGAGCAGTTCTTC. V and J are TRBV20-1 and TRBJ2-1; the D is unclear. The V gene's germline CDR1 is DFQATT and CDR2 SNEGSKA (reference sequence). CDR3 size: 12 residues. Trimming pared 3 bases from V and 7 bases from J, leaving 10 bases between.

Ten or more counts support this clonotype. The gene calls are TRBV27 and TRBJ2-5, with a possible D match to TRBD1 (6 bases). V lost 5 bases and J lost 2, with 12 bases in between. There are 14 residues in the CDR3. Germline-derived CDR1 and CDR2 are MNHEY and SMNVEV (reference sequence). The CDR3 spells CASSATQGQETQYF. The CDR3 bases are TGTGCCAGCAGTGCAACACAGGGACAAGAGACCCAGTACTTC.

This clonotype was seen many times. This chain uses TRBV6-1 with TRBJ2-1, with D unresolved. CDR1 is MNHNS, CDR2 SASEGT, per germline. The V end was cut by 1 base, the J end by 6 bases, with 13 bases between. The CDR3 sequence is 15 residues long. The CDR3 nucleotides read TGTGCCAGCAGTGAAGAGATGGCCGCTTCCAATGAGCAGTTCTTC. It is translated as CASSEEMAASNEQFF.

At least ten counts were recorded for this clonotype. The rearrangement uses TRBV7-2 and TRBJ1-3; no clear D gene. The CDR3 spans 14 residues. Trimming removed 1 base at V and 4 bases at J, with 8 bases between. Germline lookup yields CDR1 SGHTA and CDR2 FQGNSA. The CDR3, as DNA: TGTGCCAGCAGCTTAGGGACTTCAGGAAACACCATATATTTT. Its translation: CASSLGTSGNTIYF.